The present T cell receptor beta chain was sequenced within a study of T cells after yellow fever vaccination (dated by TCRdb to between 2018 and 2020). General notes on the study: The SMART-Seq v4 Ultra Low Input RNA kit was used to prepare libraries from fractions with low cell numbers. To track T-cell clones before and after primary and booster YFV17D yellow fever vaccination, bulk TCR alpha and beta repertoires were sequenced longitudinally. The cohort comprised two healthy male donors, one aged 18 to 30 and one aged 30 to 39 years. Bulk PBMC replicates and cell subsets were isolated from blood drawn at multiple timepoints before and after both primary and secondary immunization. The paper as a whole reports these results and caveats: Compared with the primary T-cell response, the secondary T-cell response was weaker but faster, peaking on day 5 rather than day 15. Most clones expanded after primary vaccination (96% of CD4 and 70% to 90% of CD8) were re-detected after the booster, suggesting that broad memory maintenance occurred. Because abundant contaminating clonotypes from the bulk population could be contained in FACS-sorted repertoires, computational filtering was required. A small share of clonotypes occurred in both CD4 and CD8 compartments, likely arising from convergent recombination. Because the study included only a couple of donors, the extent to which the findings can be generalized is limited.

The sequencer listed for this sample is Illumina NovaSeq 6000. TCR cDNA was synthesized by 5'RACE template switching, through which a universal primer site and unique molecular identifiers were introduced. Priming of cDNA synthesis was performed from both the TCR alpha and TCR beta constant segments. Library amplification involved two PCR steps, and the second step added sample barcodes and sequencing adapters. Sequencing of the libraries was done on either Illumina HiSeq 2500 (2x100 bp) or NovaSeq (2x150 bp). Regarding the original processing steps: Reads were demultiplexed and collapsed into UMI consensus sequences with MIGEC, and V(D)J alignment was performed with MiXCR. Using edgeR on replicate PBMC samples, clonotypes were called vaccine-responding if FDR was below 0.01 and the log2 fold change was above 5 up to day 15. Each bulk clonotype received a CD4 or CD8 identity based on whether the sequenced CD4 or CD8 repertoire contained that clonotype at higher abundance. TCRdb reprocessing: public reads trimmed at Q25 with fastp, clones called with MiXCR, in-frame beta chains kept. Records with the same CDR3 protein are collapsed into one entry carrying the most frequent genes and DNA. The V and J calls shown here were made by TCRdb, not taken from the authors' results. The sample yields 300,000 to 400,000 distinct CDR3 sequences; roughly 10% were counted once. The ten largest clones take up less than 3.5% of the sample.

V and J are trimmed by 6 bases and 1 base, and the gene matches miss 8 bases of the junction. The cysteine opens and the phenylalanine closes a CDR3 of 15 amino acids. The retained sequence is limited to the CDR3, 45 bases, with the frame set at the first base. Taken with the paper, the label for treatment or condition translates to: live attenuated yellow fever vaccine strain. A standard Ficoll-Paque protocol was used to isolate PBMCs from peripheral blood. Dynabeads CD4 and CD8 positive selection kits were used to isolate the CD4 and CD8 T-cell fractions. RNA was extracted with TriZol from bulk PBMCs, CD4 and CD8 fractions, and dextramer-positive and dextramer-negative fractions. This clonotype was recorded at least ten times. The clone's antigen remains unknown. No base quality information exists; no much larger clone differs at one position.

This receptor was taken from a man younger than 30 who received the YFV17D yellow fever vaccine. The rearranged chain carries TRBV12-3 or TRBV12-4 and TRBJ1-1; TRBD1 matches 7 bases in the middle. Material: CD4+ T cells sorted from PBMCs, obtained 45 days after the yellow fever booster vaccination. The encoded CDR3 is CASSLSGTENTEAFF. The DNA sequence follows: TGTGCCAGCAGCCTCTCCGGGACAGAGAACACTGAAGCTTTCTTT.